The clone carrying this TCR beta chain was detected only a few times. The record originates from a study of tumour-infiltrating T cells in Burkitt lymphoma. V shed 0 bases and J shed 10 bases, with 16 bases lying between them. This CDR3 is built from 14 residues. Germline CDR1 SGHNT, CDR2 YYREEE (reference sequence). Data came from immunoSEQ multiplex PCR; TCRdb stores just in-frame clones and leaves some out. Of 4,900 or so clones in the sample, around 9.9% were seen once. This sequence originates from a human donor with diffuse large B-cell lymphoma. The V gene is TRBV5-4, the J gene TRBJ1-1; TRBD1 is a possible D gene (5 bases). The specimen was tumor tissue. As DNA, the CDR3 is TGTGCCAGCAGCTTGGGGGAGGCAGACAGTCGAGCTTTCTTT. It codes for CASSLGEADSRAFF.